The sequence of this T cell receptor (beta chain) was determined in a study of a mutant IDH1 vaccine in newly diagnosed glioma. Turning to the study itself: Vaccinations were initiated 4-6 weeks following radiotherapy alone, or were given together with temozolomide cycles. At week 35 came visit V12, and visit V13 followed at week 47.

A remark on this clone: Its antigen remains unknown.

Here immunoSEQ multiplex PCR was the method, and the copy in TCRdb shows in-frame clones only, minus some. This sample has tens of thousands of clones, with around 90% found just once. The time point denotes: week 47, end of study. Every vaccine dose comprised 300 ug of mutant IDH1 20-mer peptide plus topical imiquimod. In weeks 1, 3, 5, 7, 11, 15, 19 and 23, patients were immunized, eight times in all. The material sequenced was PBMCs, taken from a glioma patient whose treatment included an IDH1 peptide vaccine. This clonotype was sampled from a man aged 40-50 years with glioma.

CDR3 nucleotide sequence: TGTGCCATCAGTGATACCACCCCCTACGAGCAGTACTTC. Residues: CAISDTTPYEQYF. This chain uses TRBV10-3 with TRBJ2-7; D not certain. Germline V gene data show CDR1 as ENHRY and CDR2 as SYGVKD. Trimming took 3 bases from V and 2 from J, leaving 8 bases between them. The CDR3 spans 13 residues.